Below are 19 T cell receptor beta chains sequenced from a single sample in a study of T-cell reconstitution after alpha-beta-depleted transplantation in children (dated by TCRdb to 2015 to 2016). The library was made by PCR. Reads for this sample came from an Illumina HiSeq 2500. Molecular barcoding was employed in the preparation of TCR libraries, with unique molecular identifiers being used to normalize TCRbeta repertoire quantification. In-frame beta chains were kept once TCRdb had trimmed the public reads at Q25 with fastp and called clones with MiXCR. Entries that share a CDR3 protein sequence are merged under the most common genes and DNA. For this sample there are around 400,000 distinct CDR3 sequences; roughly a tenth appear just once. 4.5% to 7% of the sample comes from the top ten. This sample comprised PBMCs from the stem cell graft donor, obtained from the stem cell graft. The receptor source for this set is a human donor who donated a stem cell graft to a child with acute myeloid leukemia.

The rearrangement uses TRBV9 and TRBJ2-6; D gene uncertain. V gave up 0 bases and J gave up 0 bases, with 7 bases separating them. There are 16 residues in the CDR3. Germline V gene sequence: CDR1 SGDLS, CDR2 YYNGEE. The CDR3 sequence is CASSVGSSSGANVLTF. In DNA, the CDR3 is TGTGCCAGCAGCGTAGGGAGTAGCTCTGGGGCCAACGTCCTGACTTTC.

This clonotype was seen only a few times. V is TRBV29-1 and J is TRBJ1-2, with 8 bases aligning to TRBD1. Germline trimming cut 8 bases from V and 2 bases from J; bases unmatched to any gene: 10. Looked up from germline, CDR1 is SQVTM and CDR2 is ANQGSEA. The CDR3 length is 14 residues. The CDR3 DNA sequence: TGCAGCACGGCCCCGGGACAGGAGAACTATGGCTACACCTTC. Its protein is CSTAPGQENYGYTF.

The chain carries TRBV5-6 and TRBJ2-7; a possible D gene is TRBD2 (6 bases). CDR1 SGHDT and CDR2 YYEEEE come from the germline V gene. Trimming cost V 5 bases and J 3 bases, with 21 bases left between them. The CDR3 runs 16 residues. For the CDR3, the DNA is TGTGCCAGCAGGACGATCCGGGACTCGGGGAGCTACGAGCAGTACGTC. Translated: CASRTIRDSGSYEQYV.

The chain employs TRBV3-1 and TRBJ2-1; D may be TRBD2 (7 bases). Germline values: CDR1 LGHDT, CDR2 YNNKEL (reference sequence). Trimming removed 5 bases at V and 3 bases at J, with 17 bases between. The length of the CDR3 is 16 residues. CDR3 sequence: CASSTSRGGSYNEQFF. Here the CDR3 DNA reads TGTGCCAGCAGCACCTCGAGGGGGGGGAGCTACAATGAGCAGTTCTTC.

The chain joins TRBV29-1 to TRBJ2-7, with 7 nucleotides matching TRBD1. This CDR3 has 12 amino acids. Germline-derived CDR1 and CDR2 are SQVTM and ANQGSEA. The V segment lost 4 bases and the J segment 5 bases; nucleotides outside the gene matches: 5. CDR3 in DNA: TGCAGCGTTGTACAGGGGCCCAACGAGCAGTACTTC. This codes for CSVVQGPNEQYF.

This clonotype has just a few counts. The chain links TRBV5-1 to TRBJ2-7, with TRBD2 as a possible D gene (5 bases). The CDR3 has 14 amino acids. Trimming pared 0 bases from V and 3 bases from J, leaving 10 bases between. Per the germline V gene, CDR1 is SGHRS and CDR2 is YFSETQ. The CDR3 region has the DNA TGCGCCAGCAGCTTGGGAGGGCCCGACTACGAGCAGTACGTC. Translation: CASSLGGPDYEQYV.

In its sample, this clonotype was seen a few times. The chain links TRBV18 to TRBJ1-2; D remains unclear. V lost 0 bases to trimming and J lost 7 bases, with 12 bases between them. Germline V gives CDR1 KGHSH, CDR2 LQKENI. The CDR3 has 14 amino acids. CDR3 bases: TGTGCCAGCTCACCACCCGGCGCCTCGGGTGGCTACACCTTC. Its protein is CASSPPGASGGYTF.

The chain recombines TRBV6-1 with TRBJ2-1; D unresolved. Germline-derived CDR1 and CDR2 are MNHNS and SASEGT. The CDR3 totals 14 residues. Trimming stripped 6 bases from V and 1 base from J, with 10 bases between. CDR3 sequence: CASRNIRSYNEQFF. For the CDR3, the DNA is TGTGCCAGCAGAAACATTAGATCCTACAATGAGCAGTTCTTC.

This clonotype came up once. The V call is TRBV15, the J call TRBJ2-2; D is unresolved. Trimming pared 5 bases from V and 3 bases from J, leaving 7 bases between. This CDR3 contains 13 residues. Germline assignment: CDR1 LNHNV and CDR2 YYDKDF (reference sequence). The CDR3 loop is CATSWRYTGELFF. The CDR3, as DNA: TGTGCCACCAGCTGGCGGTACACCGGGGAGCTGTTTTTT. Filled out from reference TRBV15 and TRBJ2-2, the complete variable domain reads DAMVIQNPRYQVTQFGKPVTLSCSQTLNHNVMYWYQQKSSQAPKLLFHYYDKDFNNEADTPDNFQSRRPNTSFCFLDIRSPGLGDTAMYLCATSWRYTGELFFGEGSRLTVL.

This chain links TRBV29-1 with TRBJ2-7; perhaps TRBD1 as D (5 bases). There are 13 residues in the CDR3. Germline-derived CDR1 and CDR2 are SQVTM and ANQGSEA. V dropped 3 bases and J dropped 2 bases, with 11 bases sitting between them. CDR3 bases: TGCAGCGTTGAGGGAAGGGGCACCTACGAGCAGTACTTC. Translated: CSVEGRGTYEQYF.

This clonotype has a handful of counts. The chain combines TRBV12-3 or TRBV12-4 with TRBJ1-3; D unclear. CDR3 length equals 13 residues. V was trimmed by 6 bases and J by 0 bases, leaving 6 bases between them. This chain's CDR3 is CASREPSGNTIYF. DNA for the CDR3: TGTGCCAGCAGAGAGCCCTCTGGAAACACCATATATTTT.

This chain connects TRBV7-2 to TRBJ2-1; no clear D gene. The CDR3 is 13 residues long. The germline gives CDR1 SGHTA, CDR2 FQGNSA. Deletions cut 5 bases from V and 7 bases from J, with 12 bases between. The CDR3 sequence is CASSPPSLNEQFF. CDR3 nucleotide sequence: TGTGCCAGCAGCCCACCCTCTCTAAATGAGCAGTTCTTC. Drawing the rest from reference TRBV7-2 and TRBJ2-1, the complete variable domain is GAGVSQSPSNKVTEKGKDVELRCDPISGHTALYWYRQSLGQGLEFLIYFQGNSAPDKSGLPSDRFSAERTGGSVSTLTIQRTQQEDSAVYLCASSPPSLNEQFFGPGTRLTVL.

The chain couples TRBV6-1 to TRBJ2-4, with TRBD2 matching 9 bases. The CDR3 has 15 residues. Germline V gene data show CDR1 as MNHNS and CDR2 as SASEGT. Trimming removed 6 bases from V and 8 bases from J; junction bases left unmatched: 11. CDR3 nucleotide sequence: TGTGCCAGCAGACACGCGGCTAGCGGGACTGACATTCAGTACTTC. Residues: CASRHAASGTDIQYF.

This clonotype turned up a few times. The genes are TRBV18 and TRBJ2-3; 12 bases are shared with TRBD1. The CDR3 covers 17 residues. Germline values: CDR1 KGHSH, CDR2 LQKENI. Trimming took 6 bases from V and 4 from J; bases not matched to a gene: 11. The CDR3 loop is CASSDEPGQGAPDTQYF. The CDR3 DNA reads as TGTGCCAGCTCCGATGAACCGGGACAGGGGGCCCCAGATACGCAGTATTTT. The complete variable domain, with remaining parts taken from reference TRBV18 and TRBJ2-3, reads NAGVMQNPRHLVRRRGQEARLRCSPMKGHSHVYWYRQLPEEGLKFMVYLQKENIIDESGMPKERFSAEFPKEGPSILRIQQVVRGDSAAYFCASSDEPGQGAPDTQYFGPGTRLTVL.

There are a few counts of this clonotype. The CDR3 bases are TGTGCCATCTCTAGACTAGCGGGGGCACAAGAGACCCAGTACTTC. Amino acids: CAISRLAGAQETQYF. The chain is built from TRBV10-3 and TRBJ2-5; TRBD2 matches at 12 bases. The junction had 6 bases not matched to a gene; V was cut back by 8 bases and J by 2 bases. The CDR3 consists of 15 residues. The germline V gene has CDR1 ENHRY and CDR2 SYGVKD.

The count of this clonotype is one. V usage is TRBV6-5 and J usage is TRBJ1-2; D gene uncertain. Germline V gene lookup returns CDR1 MNHEY and CDR2 SVGAGI. This CDR3 is built from 14 residues. The germline V and J ends were trimmed by 4 bases and 3 bases, with 12 bases remaining between them. The chain's CDR3 is CASSWGGGDYGYTF. CDR3 DNA: TGTGCCAGCAGTTGGGGAGGCGGTGACTATGGCTACACCTTC.

This clonotype was recorded a few times. V gene TRBV20-1 combines with J gene TRBJ1-1; weak D call: TRBD1 (5 bases). The V and J ends lost 6 bases and 4 bases respectively, with 15 bases between them. Germline assignment: CDR1 DFQATT and CDR2 SNEGSKA (reference sequence). CDR3 length: 13 amino acids. The CDR3 sequence: CSAPLGVGTEAFF. The DNA of the CDR3 is TGCAGTGCGCCCCTGGGGGTTGGCACTGAAGCTTTCTTT.

This clonotype was recorded a few times. V usage is TRBV20-1 and J usage is TRBJ2-3; 11 nucleotides line up with TRBD2. The CDR3 is 17 residues long. Germline V gene data show CDR1 as DFQATT and CDR2 as SNEGSKA (reference sequence). J lost 0 bases, V lost 3 bases, and 8 bases had no gene match. CDR3: CSASGATSGESTDTQYF. CDR3 in DNA: TGCAGTGCTAGTGGCGCGACTAGCGGGGAAAGCACAGATACGCAGTATTTT.

The chain combines TRBV5-1 with TRBJ2-5, with D possibly being TRBD2 (6 bases). Germline V gene data show CDR1 as SGHRS and CDR2 as YFSETQ. V lost 6 bases and J lost 2, with 14 bases in between. The CDR3 spans 14 residues. CDR3 loop: CASNRGAGQETQYF. DNA for the CDR3: TGCGCCAGCAACCGAGGTGCGGGGCAAGAGACCCAGTACTTC.